The rows below give T cell receptor beta chains drawn from one sample of a study of OX40 agonist ivuxolimab in advanced cancers. Repertoires were generated with immunoSEQ multiplex PCR, while TCRdb's copy carries only in-frame clones and drops some. This sample has tens of thousands of clones, with around 90% found just once. The material sequenced was CD4+ or CD8+ T cells sorted from blood, taken in a trial of the OX40 agonist ivuxolimab. These receptors were collected from an adult with an advanced solid tumor such as melanoma, head and neck, liver or kidney cancer. Both conserved end residues are part of each CDR3. Each record gives: V gene, clone size, D gene, J gene, CDR3 DNA, CDR3 protein. The D gene is left open where the match is weak. Expanded clones get a size class; other rows say once, few or many, or leave the size out.

V gene: TRBV21-1
clone size: .
D gene: .
J gene: TRBJ1-1
CDR3 DNA: TGTGCCAGCAGCTTACGCCTGAACACTGAAGCTTTCTTT
CDR3 protein: CASSLRLNTEAFF

V gene: TRBV19
clone size: once
D gene: .
J gene: TRBJ2-5
CDR3 DNA: TGTGCCAGTAGTGAACGGCATGGGGAGACCCAGTACTTC
CDR3 protein: CASSERHGETQYF

V gene: TRBV7-2
clone size: .
D gene: .
J gene: TRBJ2-3
CDR3 DNA: TGTGCCAGCAGCCCCCGCTCTAGGTGGGGGGGCACAGATACGCAGTATTTT
CDR3 protein: CASSPRSRWGGTDTQYF

V gene: TRBV12-5
clone size: .
D gene: TRBD2
J gene: TRBJ2-6
CDR3 DNA: TGTGCTAGTGGACTAGCGGACTCTGGGGCCAACGTCCTGACTTTC
CDR3 protein: CASGLADSGANVLTF

V gene: TRBV2
clone size: .
D gene: .
J gene: TRBJ2-7
CDR3 DNA: TGTGCCAGCAGTGAGTCGGGGGCCCGCTACGAGCAGTACTTC
CDR3 protein: CASSESGARYEQYF

V gene: TRBV5-8
clone size: .
D gene: .
J gene: TRBJ1-2
CDR3 DNA: TGTGCCAGCAGCTTGGCCCGGACGGATAACTATGGCTACACCTTC
CDR3 protein: CASSLARTDNYGYTF

V gene: TRBV5-4
clone size: .
D gene: .
J gene: TRBJ1-1
CDR3 DNA: TGTGCCAGCCTTCCCTCCCCGAACACTGAAGCTTTCTTT
CDR3 protein: CASLPSPNTEAFF

V gene: TRBV11-2
clone size: .
D gene: .
J gene: TRBJ2-6
CDR3 DNA: TGTGCCAGCAGCGGGGGGACAGACTCTGGGGCCAACGTCCTGACTTTC
CDR3 protein: CASSGGTDSGANVLTF

V gene: TRBV15
clone size: .
D gene: .
J gene: TRBJ2-2
CDR3 DNA: TGTGCCACCAGCGTAAGAGCGGTCGGAGCCCCCGGGGAGCTGTTTTTT
CDR3 protein: CATSVRAVGAPGELFF

V gene: TRBV18
clone size: .
D gene: .
J gene: TRBJ1-2
CDR3 DNA: TGTGCCAGCTCACCCGGCAGAAACGCTAACTATGGCTACACCTTC
CDR3 protein: CASSPGRNANYGYTF

V gene: TRBV5-6
clone size: few
D gene: .
J gene: TRBJ2-7
CDR3 DNA: TGTGCCAGCAGCTTGGCCTACGAGCAGTACTTC
CDR3 protein: CASSLAYEQYF

V gene: TRBV4-1
clone size: .
D gene: .
J gene: TRBJ2-1
CDR3 DNA: TGCGCCAGCAGCCAAGATCTCCAGGGCGGGAATGAGCAGTTCTTC
CDR3 protein: CASSQDLQGGNEQFF

V gene: TRBV21-1
clone size: .
D gene: .
J gene: TRBJ2-2
CDR3 DNA: TGTGCCAGCCTATTGACTAGCGGGGGGAACACCGGGGAGCTGTTTTTT
CDR3 protein: CASLLTSGGNTGELFF

V gene: TRBV5-4
clone size: .
D gene: TRBD1
J gene: TRBJ2-7
CDR3 DNA: TGTGCCAGCAGTAATACAGGGGACGAGCAGTACTTC
CDR3 protein: CASSNTGDEQYF

V gene: TRBV29-1
clone size: .
D gene: .
J gene: TRBJ1-3
CDR3 DNA: TGCAGCGCCCGGGGCCAAGGCTCTGGAAACACCATATATTTT
CDR3 protein: CSARGQGSGNTIYF

V gene: TRBV6-6
clone size: .
D gene: TRBD1
J gene: TRBJ1-1
CDR3 DNA: TGTGCCAGCAGTTCCCCAGGGGGTAAGAACACTGAAGCTTTCTTT
CDR3 protein: CASSSPGGKNTEAFF

V gene: TRBV7-9
clone size: .
D gene: TRBD1
J gene: TRBJ1-1
CDR3 DNA: TGTGCCAGCAGCTTATCTGACAGGGGAGGACAAGCTTTCTTT
CDR3 protein: CASSLSDRGGQAFF

V gene: TRBV29-1
clone size: .
D gene: TRBD1
J gene: TRBJ2-1
CDR3 DNA: TGCAGCGCCCAAAGACAGGGGACCGGGCCGGGTGAGCAGTTCTTC
CDR3 protein: CSAQRQGTGPGEQFF

V gene: TRBV7-8
clone size: .
D gene: .
J gene: TRBJ1-1
CDR3 DNA: TGTGCCAGCAGCTTAATTCGTGACACTGAAGCTTTCTTT
CDR3 protein: CASSLIRDTEAFF

V gene: TRBV11-2
clone size: .
D gene: .
J gene: TRBJ1-6
CDR3 DNA: TGTGCCAGCGGAAATAATTCACCCCTCCACTTT
CDR3 protein: CASGNNSPLHF

V gene: TRBV5-1
clone size: .
D gene: .
J gene: TRBJ1-2
CDR3 DNA: TGCGCCAGCAGCTTGGAAACACCCACTTATGGCTACACCTTC
CDR3 protein: CASSLETPTYGYTF

V gene: TRBV5-1
clone size: .
D gene: .
J gene: TRBJ2-7
CDR3 DNA: TGCGCCAGCAGCTTGGGCGGGGGCGGGTTCTACGAGCAGTACTTC
CDR3 protein: CASSLGGGGFYEQYF

V gene: TRBV4-2
clone size: .
D gene: TRBD2
J gene: TRBJ2-3
CDR3 DNA: TGTGCCAGCAGCCAAGGTAGCGGGGACACAGATACGCAGTATTTT
CDR3 protein: CASSQGSGDTDTQYF

V gene: TRBV5-1
clone size: .
D gene: .
J gene: TRBJ2-7
CDR3 DNA: TGCGCCAGCAGCTTGGTCAGCGGCGCCGCCTACGAGCAGTACTTC
CDR3 protein: CASSLVSGAAYEQYF

V gene: TRBV6-1
clone size: .
D gene: .
J gene: TRBJ2-3
CDR3 DNA: TGTGCCAGCAGCCTACTCATGGGGGCAGGGGATACGCAGTATTTT
CDR3 protein: CASSLLMGAGDTQYF

V gene: TRBV6-1
clone size: .
D gene: .
J gene: TRBJ2-7
CDR3 DNA: TGTGCCAGCAGTGAATTTGTGGACTCCCGCTCCTACGAGCAGTACTTC
CDR3 protein: CASSEFVDSRSYEQYF

V gene: TRBV5-8
clone size: once
D gene: TRBD1
J gene: TRBJ2-1
CDR3 DNA: TGTGCCAGCAGCTTGGTGACAGGGGGTCACAATGAGCAGTTCTTC
CDR3 protein: CASSLVTGGHNEQFF

V gene: TRBV18
clone size: .
D gene: TRBD1
J gene: TRBJ1-2
CDR3 DNA: TGTGCCAGCTCACCATCGGGGACAGACTATGGCTACACCTTC
CDR3 protein: CASSPSGTDYGYTF

V gene: TRBV6-6
clone size: .
D gene: .
J gene: TRBJ2-3
CDR3 DNA: TGTGCCAGCAACAGGGCCACAGATACGCAGTATTTT
CDR3 protein: CASNRATDTQYF

V gene: TRBV10-3
clone size: .
D gene: TRBD1
J gene: TRBJ2-3
CDR3 DNA: TGTGCCATCAGTGCCGGGACAGGGGGTGAGGATACGCAGTATTTT
CDR3 protein: CAISAGTGGEDTQYF

V gene: TRBV7-8
clone size: .
D gene: .
J gene: TRBJ1-1
CDR3 DNA: TGTGCCAGCAGCGGACGCCCGGGGGCGCGAACTGAAGCTTTCTTT
CDR3 protein: CASSGRPGARTEAFF

V gene: TRBV4-2
clone size: .
D gene: .
J gene: TRBJ1-2
CDR3 DNA: TGTGCCAGCAGCCAAGGGGCAGGTTCTAACTATGGCTACACCTTC
CDR3 protein: CASSQGAGSNYGYTF

V gene: TRBV14
clone size: .
D gene: TRBD1
J gene: TRBJ2-3
CDR3 DNA: TGTGCCAGCAGCCAAGATGAGGGGGCCGTGACAGATACGCAGTATTTT
CDR3 protein: CASSQDEGAVTDTQYF